A single sample gave rise to the 30 T cell receptor beta chains below, sequenced in a study of T cell responses to AZD1222 COVID-19 vaccine. TCRdb's table, derived via immunoSEQ multiplex PCR, lists solely in-frame clones and lacks some. The sample carries about 130,000 clones, roughly 90% recorded once. The source was peripheral blood, collected on day 0 of AZD1222 vaccination. Receptors originate from an adult in good health.

The chain uses TRBV6-4 and TRBJ1-2; 8 bases match TRBD1. V trimming: 6 bases; J trimming: 1 base; junction bases outside the gene matches: 7. Germline CDR1 is MRHNA and CDR2 is SNTAGT. The CDR3 contains 15 residues. The CDR3 DNA sequence: TGTGCCAGCAGCCAGACAGGGGTGCGTAACTATGGCTACACCTTC. It yields the protein CASSQTGVRNYGYTF.

The J gene is TRBJ2-7, the V gene TRBV6-1; D remains ambiguous. Trimming stripped 0 bases from V and 5 bases from J, with 2 bases between. The CDR3 is 11 amino acids. Germline assignment: CDR1 MNHNS and CDR2 SASEGT. This chain's CDR3 is CASSEAHEQYF. CDR3 DNA: TGTGCCAGCAGTGAAGCGCACGAGCAGTACTTC.

This sequence joins TRBV6-5 and TRBJ1-5, with no clear D. Germline V gene sequence: CDR1 MNHEY, CDR2 SVGAGI. The CDR3 covers 14 residues. Between the trimmed V and J ends, which lost 7 bases and 0 bases, there was a span of 10 bases. CDR3 amino acids: CASNRIHSNQPQHF. The CDR3 DNA is TGTGCCAGCAATCGGATACATAGCAATCAGCCCCAGCATTTT.

V usage is TRBV2 and J usage is TRBJ2-1; perhaps TRBD2 as D (6 bases). V shed 0 bases and J shed 14 bases, with 14 bases lying between them. CDR1 is SNHLY and CDR2 is FYNNEI in the germline V gene. The CDR3 is 13 residues long. The CDR3 DNA reads TGTGCCAGCAGTGAAGCGCCTACTAGCTTGGAGTTCTTC. Translating gives CASSEAPTSLEFF.

The DNA for the CDR3 is TGTGCCAGCAGCACGGAGCGGACCCTAGCCAAAAACATTCAGTACTTC. Translated, it gives CASSTERTLAKNIQYF. The chain links TRBV5-4 to TRBJ2-4; TRBD2 is a possible D gene (5 bases). This CDR3 spans 16 amino acids. CDR1 and CDR2 from the germline V gene are SGHNT and YYREEE (reference sequence). V lost 4 bases, J lost 0 bases, and 14 bases lay in between.

This clone occurred once. The chain links TRBV5-1 to TRBJ2-7; the match to TRBD2 covers 8 bases. Germline CDR1 reads SGHRS; CDR2 reads YFSETQ. The trim removed 0 bases at V and 2 bases at J, leaving 10 bases unmatched. The CDR3 sequence is 17 residues long. CDR3 protein: CASSLGSGGTLPYEQYF. CDR3 DNA sequence: TGCGCCAGCAGCTTGGGATCGGGGGGGACGTTACCCTACGAGCAGTACTTC.

V and J are TRBV19 and TRBJ2-7, with no clear D. V lost 6 bases to trimming and J lost 2 bases, with 11 bases between them. Germline-derived CDR1 and CDR2 are LNHDA and SQIVND (reference sequence). The CDR3 is 13 residues long. CDR3 sequence: CASSYLPPYEQYF. CDR3 in DNA: TGTGCCAGTAGCTACCTTCCCCCCTACGAGCAGTACTTC.

The V and J genes are TRBV28 and TRBJ1-3, with D hard to call. V dropped 5 bases and J dropped 1 base, with 15 bases sitting between them. CDR3 size: 16 residues. Germline values: CDR1 MDHEN, CDR2 SYDVKM. For the CDR3, the DNA is TGTGCCAGCAGTCCCGTGAGTGGGCTATCTGGAAACACCATATATTTT. Amino acid sequence: CASSPVSGLSGNTIYF.

This clone was seen a single time. The chain is built from TRBV5-1 and TRBJ1-2; 7 bases are a match to TRBD1. Germline V gene data show CDR1 as SGHRS and CDR2 as YFSETQ. J lost 3 bases, V lost 0 bases, and 2 bases had no gene match. CDR3 length: 14 residues. The CDR3 region is CASSLVGGDYGYTF. The DNA of the CDR3 is TGCGCCAGCAGCTTGGTAGGGGGCGACTATGGCTACACCTTC.

This chain uses TRBV6-6 with TRBJ1-4; D may be TRBD1 (6 bases). The germline V gene encodes CDR1 MNHNY and CDR2 SVGAGI (reference sequence). Trimming removed 0 bases at V and 7 bases at J, with 9 bases between. This CDR3 has 14 residues. The CDR3 region is CASSYSGGGEKLFF. The CDR3 DNA reads as TGTGCCAGCAGTTACTCAGGGGGGGGTGAAAAACTGTTTTTT.

The chain uses TRBV27 and TRBJ1-2, with unresolved D. CDR1 is MNHEY and CDR2 is SMNVEV in the germline V gene (reference sequence). The CDR3 has 13 amino acids. Trimming cost V 7 bases and J 2 bases, with 11 bases left between them. This CDR3 is CASKGSHNYGYTF. The CDR3 DNA follows: TGTGCCAGCAAAGGCAGCCACAACTATGGCTACACCTTC.

The rearrangement joins TRBV3-1 (or the pseudogene TRBV3-2) to TRBJ2-1; TRBD2 aligns across 14 bases. V lost 6 bases to trimming and J lost 9 bases; unmatched junction nucleotides: 4. Per the germline V gene, CDR1 is LGHDT and CDR2 is YNNKEL (reference sequence). This CDR3 is 14 amino acids long. The CDR3 bases are TGTGCCAGCAGGGGACTAGCGGGAGTAGGTGAGCAGTTCTTC. Translating it yields CASRGLAGVGEQFF.

The CDR3 reads CASSYSMLVDQYF. CDR3 bases: TGTGCCAGCAGTTACTCTATGCTTGTTGACCAGTACTTC. This sequence joins TRBV6-5 and TRBJ2-5; D call uncertain. The CDR3 contains 13 residues. Germline assignment: CDR1 MNHEY and CDR2 SVGAGI. Trimming took 0 bases from V and 10 from J, leaving 12 bases between them.

The CDR3 DNA is TGTGCTAGTGGTTTGCTCCTGCTGACAGGCAATGAGCAGTTCTTC. This gives the protein CASGLLLLTGNEQFF. The chain combines TRBV12-5 with TRBJ2-1; D is possibly TRBD1 (6 bases). V was clipped by 2 bases and J by 6 bases, with 14 bases between them. Germline CDR1 reads LGHNT; CDR2 reads FRNRAP. CDR3 length equals 15 residues.

The chain uses TRBV29-1 and TRBJ1-2; no reliable D call. Germline lookup yields CDR1 SQVTM and CDR2 ANQGSEA. This CDR3 region has 12 residues. The germline V and J ends were trimmed by 3 bases and 4 bases, with 9 bases remaining between them. This chain's CDR3 is CSVEAATYGYTF. CDR3 DNA: TGCAGCGTTGAGGCCGCGACCTATGGCTACACCTTC.

The chain links TRBV2 to TRBJ1-6; 8 bases map to TRBD1. V lost 4 bases to trimming and J lost 6 bases; unmatched junction nucleotides: 2. Germline lookup yields CDR1 SNHLY and CDR2 FYNNEI. The CDR3 runs 14 residues. CDR3 in amino acids: CASSVGQGNSPLHF. The CDR3 region has the DNA TGTGCCAGCAGTGTCGGACAGGGTAATTCACCCCTCCACTTT. The full variable domain, in which reference TRBV2 and TRBJ1-6 provide the parts outside the CDR3, is EPEVTQTPSHQVTQMGQEVILRCVPISNHLYFYWYRQILGQKVEFLVSFYNNEISEKSEIFDDQFSVERPDGSNFTLKIRSTKLEDSAMYFCASSVGQGNSPLHFGNGTRLTVT.

The CDR3 bases are TGCGCCAGCAGCCCGACAGGCTCCTACAATGAGCAGTTCTTC. This sequence encodes CASSPTGSYNEQFF. This chain connects TRBV4-1 to TRBJ2-1, with D possibly matching TRBD1 (6 bases). The CDR3 loop spans 14 amino acids. Trimming took 4 bases from V and 0 from J, leaving 7 bases between them. The germline V gene has CDR1 MGHRA and CDR2 YSYEKL.

This clone came up a few times. The J gene is TRBJ2-1, the V gene TRBV6-5; possibly TRBD1 or TRBD2 for D (6 bases each). The germline gives CDR1 MNHEY, CDR2 SVGAGI. This CDR3 is built from 14 residues. The V end was cut by 7 bases, the J end by 2 bases, with 12 bases between. CDR3 DNA: TGTGCCAGCATAGGGGGGTTCCCCTACAATGAGCAGTTCTTC. Residues: CASIGGFPYNEQFF.

J is TRBJ2-3 and V is TRBV5-1; tentatively, D is TRBD2 (5 bases). The CDR3 runs to 17 residues. The germline V and J ends were trimmed by 4 bases and 1 base, with 19 bases remaining between them. Per germline, CDR1 SGHRS and CDR2 YFSETQ. The CDR3 loop is CASSPDLGSGGTDTQYF. The CDR3 region has the DNA TGCGCCAGCAGCCCCGACTTAGGATCCGGGGGCACAGATACGCAGTATTTT.

The sample holds a few counts of this clone. V usage is TRBV29-1 and J usage is TRBJ1-2; maybe TRBD1 (5 bases). Trimming pared 7 bases from V and 4 bases from J, leaving 19 bases between. There are 14 residues in the CDR3. Germline V gene lookup returns CDR1 SQVTM and CDR2 ANQGSEA. The CDR3: CSAEAPDNLYGYTF. The CDR3 nucleotides read TGCAGCGCCGAGGCCCCGGACAATCTCTATGGCTACACCTTC.

This clone was counted between two and nine times. The CDR3 DNA reads as TGTGCCAGCAGCCAATCTTCCTACGAGCAGTACTTC. Amino acids: CASSQSSYEQYF. This rearrangement joins TRBV16 to TRBJ2-7; D is unclear. The V end lost 0 bases, the J end lost 1 base, and 1 base lay between the germline ends. The CDR3 totals 12 residues. The germline CDR1 and CDR2 sequences are KGHSY and FQNENV.

The chain links TRBV19 to TRBJ1-5, with D possibly TRBD1 on 5 matching bases. The CDR3 spans 17 residues. V gave up 4 bases and J gave up 5 bases, with 21 bases separating them. CDR1 and CDR2 from the germline V gene are LNHDA and SQIVND (reference sequence). The CDR3 nucleotides are TGTGCCAGTAGTAGACGGGCAGGCGGTACAGGCGATCAGCCCCAGCATTTT. As protein: CASSRRAGGTGDQPQHF.

The chain recombines TRBV24-1 with TRBJ1-4; unclear D gene. There are 14 residues in the CDR3. Germline V gene sequence: CDR1 KGHDR, CDR2 SFDVKD. V lost 12 bases and J lost 5, with 18 bases in between. The CDR3 nucleotides are TGTGCCGCCCCTTCCCGAGCAGAAAATGAAAAACTGTTTTTT. This encodes CAAPSRAENEKLFF.

The V gene is TRBV27, the J gene TRBJ2-1; a weak D match, TRBD2 (5 bases). Germline loops: CDR1 MNHEY, CDR2 SMNVEV (reference sequence). This CDR3 spans 15 amino acids. Trimming shortened V by 5 bases and J by 0 bases, and 11 bases separated the two germline ends. The CDR3 region is CASSPLRDSYNEQFF. The DNA for the CDR3 is TGTGCCAGCAGTCCCCTTCGGGACTCCTACAATGAGCAGTTCTTC.

The chain joins TRBV12-3 or TRBV12-4 to TRBJ2-7, with no clear D. Trimming took off 1 base at V and 6 bases at J, with 7 bases between the two ends. This CDR3 has 12 amino acids. The CDR3 is CASSLEMVEQYF. The DNA of the CDR3 is TGTGCCAGCAGTTTAGAAATGGTCGAGCAGTACTTC.

The CDR3 region has the DNA TGTGCCAGCAGTTACCGGCAGGGAACAGATACGCAGTATTTT. This gives the protein CASSYRQGTDTQYF. V usage is TRBV6-2 or TRBV6-3 and J usage is TRBJ2-3; D possibly corresponds to TRBD1 (5 bases). The CDR3 runs 14 residues. Trimming cost V 2 bases and J 3 bases, with 9 bases left between them. The V gene's germline CDR1 is MNHEY and CDR2 SVGEGT.

In regard to this clone: At one boundary the junction diverges from the germline segment, which might be a read error. The chain recombines TRBV6-1 with TRBJ2-7, with 7 bases that match TRBD2. The CDR3 loop spans 15 amino acids. Germline CDR1 is MNHNS and CDR2 is SASEGT. CDR3 sequence (DNA): TGTGCCAGCAGCGAAGCGGGAAGCGGACACTACGAGCAGTACTTC. It yields the protein CASSEAGSGHYEQYF.

The rearrangement links TRBV28 to TRBJ2-2; D ambiguous. This CDR3 spans 13 amino acids. CDR1 is MDHEN and CDR2 is SYDVKM in the germline V gene. Deletions cut 10 bases from V and 2 bases from J, with 11 bases between. DNA for the CDR3: TGTGCCATACCCGGCACAAACACCGGGGAGCTGTTTTTT. Translated, it gives CAIPGTNTGELFF.

This sequence joins TRBV18 and TRBJ2-1, with TRBD2 identical over 11 bases. Trimming at V came to 4 bases and at J to 15 bases, leaving 8 bases not matched to a gene. Germline loops: CDR1 KGHSH, CDR2 LQKENI. The CDR3 is 13 residues long. For the CDR3, the DNA is TGTGCCAGCTCACTACCCCCCGGGACTAGCGGGTTCTTC. Protein: CASSLPPGTSGFF.

The V gene is TRBV19, the J gene TRBJ1-2, with a possible D match to TRBD1 (5 bases). Trimming cost V 7 bases and J 2 bases, with 11 bases left between them. CDR3 size: 13 residues. CDR1 LNHDA and CDR2 SQIVND come from the germline V gene (reference sequence). The CDR3 reads CASTSPGNYGYTF. The CDR3 bases are TGTGCCAGTACCTCCCCAGGGAACTATGGCTACACCTTC.